A single sample gave rise to the 9 T cell receptor beta chains below, sequenced in a study of T cell responses to AZD1222 COVID-19 vaccine. Sequenced by immunoSEQ multiplex PCR; TCRdb stores in-frame clones only, minus some. The data show about 150,000 clones, approximately 85% seen once. Source: peripheral blood, taken on day 0 of AZD1222 vaccination. Receptors originate from an adult in good health.

The sample holds one count of this clone. The rearrangement links TRBV27 to TRBJ1-2; 8 nucleotides match TRBD1. The V gene's germline CDR1 is MNHEY and CDR2 SMNVEV (reference sequence). After removal of 6 bases from V and 2 bases from J, the junction contained 11 bases not matched to a gene. There are 16 residues in the CDR3. Here the CDR3 reads CASRDRDDVRNYGYTF. The DNA for the CDR3 is TGTGCCAGCAGGGACAGGGATGACGTGCGGAACTATGGCTACACCTTC.

J is TRBJ1-5 and V is TRBV4-1; D call uncertain. The CDR3 has 14 amino acids. The germline V and J ends were trimmed by 1 base and 1 base, with 5 bases remaining between them. The V gene's germline CDR1 is MGHRA and CDR2 YSYEKL. CDR3 coding DNA: TGCGCCAGCAGCCAAGTCATGAGCAATCAGCCCCAGCATTTT. It is translated as CASSQVMSNQPQHF.

This clone turned up a few times. The DNA is left out, because the CDR3 cannot be placed on it with certainty; the CDR3 is given as TCRdb lists it. This chain's CDR3 is CSVAGGSFEGTF. The V and J genes are TRBV29-1 and TRBJ1-2; the table names TRBD1, a call not compared with the DNA. The CDR3 adds up to 12 amino acids, both ends counted. Germline V gene lookup returns CDR1 SQVTM and CDR2 ANQGSEA.

This clone appeared a single time. The V gene is TRBV19, the J gene TRBJ1-1; possible D gene TRBD1, 5 bases. V lost 7 bases, J lost 3 bases, and 18 bases lay in between. The CDR3 has 15 amino acids. The germline V gene encodes CDR1 LNHDA and CDR2 SQIVND (reference sequence). For the CDR3, the DNA is TGTGCCAGTACCGGGGGAATGGCATCGGACACTGAAGCTTTCTTT. It specifies CASTGGMASDTEAFF.

The genes are TRBV6-4 and TRBJ1-5; D is possibly TRBD1 (5 bases). This CDR3 comprises 13 residues. Trimming stripped 5 bases from V and 5 bases from J, with 10 bases between. Looked up from germline, CDR1 is MRHNA and CDR2 is SNTAGT. The CDR3 sequence is CASSPEGYQPQHF. The DNA for the CDR3 is TGTGCCAGCAGTCCCGAGGGGTATCAGCCCCAGCATTTT.

V gene TRBV6-5 combines with J gene TRBJ1-6; D unresolved. The CDR3 spans 12 residues. V lost 7 bases to trimming and J lost 8 bases, with 9 bases between them. Germline V gives CDR1 MNHEY, CDR2 SVGAGI. This chain's CDR3 is CASKFWDSPLHF. The CDR3 DNA sequence: TGTGCCAGCAAGTTTTGGGATTCACCCCTCCACTTT.

The chain employs TRBV28 and TRBJ1-3; D is possibly TRBD1 (6 bases). Trimming took off 3 bases at V and 4 bases at J, with 13 bases between the two ends. This CDR3 has 15 amino acids. From germline, CDR1 is MDHEN and CDR2 SYDVKM. In nucleotides, the CDR3 is TGTGCCAGCAGTTTCCCTCAGGGGCTCGGAAACACCATATATTTT. Translating it yields CASSFPQGLGNTIYF.

The CDR3: CASSQGGGNTEAFF. In nucleotides, the CDR3 is TGTGCCAGCAGCCAAGGAGGGGGCAACACTGAAGCTTTCTTT. The chain links TRBV3-1 (or the pseudogene TRBV3-2) to TRBJ1-1, with 7 bases aligning to TRBD1. Germline V gene data show CDR1 as LGHDT and CDR2 as YNNKEL (reference sequence). The ends lost 1 base at V and 2 bases at J; junction bases unmatched: 1. There are 14 residues in the CDR3.

The chain carries TRBV7-8 and TRBJ1-3; possible D gene TRBD1, 5 bases. V lost 1 base to trimming and J lost 4 bases, with 11 bases between them. Germline CDR1 is SGHVS and CDR2 is FQNEAQ. The CDR3 runs to 15 residues. The CDR3 protein is CASSLGDRVGNTIYF. CDR3 coding DNA: TGTGCCAGCAGCTTAGGCGACAGAGTAGGAAACACCATATATTTT.